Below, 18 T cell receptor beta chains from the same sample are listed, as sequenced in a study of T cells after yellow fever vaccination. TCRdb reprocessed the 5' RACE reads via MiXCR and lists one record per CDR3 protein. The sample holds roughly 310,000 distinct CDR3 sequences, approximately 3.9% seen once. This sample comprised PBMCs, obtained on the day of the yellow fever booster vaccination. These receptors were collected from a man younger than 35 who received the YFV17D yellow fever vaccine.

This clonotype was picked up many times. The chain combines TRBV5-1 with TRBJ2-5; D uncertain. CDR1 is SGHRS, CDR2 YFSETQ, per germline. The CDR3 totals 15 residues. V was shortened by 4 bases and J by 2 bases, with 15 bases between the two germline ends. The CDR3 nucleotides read TGCGCCAGCAGCCCCTCGGGCCGTTCGCAAGAGACCCAGTACTTC. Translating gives CASSPSGRSQETQYF.

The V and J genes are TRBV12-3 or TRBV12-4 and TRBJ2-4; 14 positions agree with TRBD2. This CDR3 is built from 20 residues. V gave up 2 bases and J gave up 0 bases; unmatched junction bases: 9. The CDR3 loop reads CASSLRIRLAGGLAKNIQYF. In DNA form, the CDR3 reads TGTGCCAGCAGTTTAAGGATCCGACTAGCGGGGGGGCTAGCCAAAAACATTCAGTACTTC.

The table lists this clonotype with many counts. CDR3 protein: CASSLSAGATDTQYF. CDR3 in DNA: TGCGCCAGCAGCTTATCAGCGGGGGCCACAGATACGCAGTATTTT. The V gene is TRBV5-1, the J gene TRBJ2-3, with TRBD2 matching over 8 bases. The CDR3 extends over 15 amino acids. Germline V gene lookup returns CDR1 SGHRS and CDR2 YFSETQ. Germline trimming cut 2 bases from V and 2 bases from J; bases unmatched to any gene: 4.

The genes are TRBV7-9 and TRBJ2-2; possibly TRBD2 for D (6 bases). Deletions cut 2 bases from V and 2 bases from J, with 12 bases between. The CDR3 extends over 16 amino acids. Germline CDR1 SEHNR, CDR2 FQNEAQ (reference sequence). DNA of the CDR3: TGTGCCAGCAGCTTATCGGGGGACCTCAACACCGGGGAGCTGTTTTTT. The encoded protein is CASSLSGDLNTGELFF.

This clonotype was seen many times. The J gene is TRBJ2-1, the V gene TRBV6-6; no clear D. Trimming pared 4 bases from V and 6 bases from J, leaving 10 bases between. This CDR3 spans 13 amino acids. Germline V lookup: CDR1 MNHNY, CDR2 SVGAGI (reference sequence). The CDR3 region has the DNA TGTGCCAGCAGTTCAAACGTTGGCAATGAGCAGTTCTTC. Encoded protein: CASSSNVGNEQFF.

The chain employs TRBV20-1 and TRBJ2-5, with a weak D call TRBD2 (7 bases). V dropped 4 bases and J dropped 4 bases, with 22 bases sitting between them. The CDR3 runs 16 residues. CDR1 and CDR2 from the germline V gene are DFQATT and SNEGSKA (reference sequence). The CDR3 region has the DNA TGCAGTGCTAAGGCAGGGATGAGGGGGGAGGGAGAGACCCAGTACTTC. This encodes CSAKAGMRGEGETQYF.

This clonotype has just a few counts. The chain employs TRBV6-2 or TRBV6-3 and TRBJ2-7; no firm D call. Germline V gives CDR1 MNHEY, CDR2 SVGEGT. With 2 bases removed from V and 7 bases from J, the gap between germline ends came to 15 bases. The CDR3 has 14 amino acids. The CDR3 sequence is CASSYPQRPGEQYF. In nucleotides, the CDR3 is TGTGCCAGCAGTTACCCCCAACGCCCAGGAGAGCAGTACTTC.

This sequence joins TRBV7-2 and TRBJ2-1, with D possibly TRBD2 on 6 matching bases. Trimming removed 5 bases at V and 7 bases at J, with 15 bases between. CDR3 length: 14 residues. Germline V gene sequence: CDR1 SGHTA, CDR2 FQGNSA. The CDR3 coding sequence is TGTGCCAGCAGCCTGGTGCGTCTAGCGAATGAGCAGTTCTTC. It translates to CASSLVRLANEQFF.

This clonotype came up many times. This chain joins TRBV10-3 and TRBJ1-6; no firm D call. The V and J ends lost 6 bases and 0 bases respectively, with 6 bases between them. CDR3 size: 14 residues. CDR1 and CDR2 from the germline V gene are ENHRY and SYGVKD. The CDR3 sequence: CAISGSSYNSPLHF. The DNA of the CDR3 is TGTGCCATCAGCGGAAGCTCCTATAATTCACCCCTCCACTTT.

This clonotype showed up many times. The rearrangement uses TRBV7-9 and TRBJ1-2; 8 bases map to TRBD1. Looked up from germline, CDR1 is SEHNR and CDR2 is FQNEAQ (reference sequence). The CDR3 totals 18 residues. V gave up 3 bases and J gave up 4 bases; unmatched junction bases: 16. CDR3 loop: CASSFSGQGGNPPYGYTF. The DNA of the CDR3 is TGTGCCAGCAGCTTTTCCGGACAGGGTGGTAATCCCCCCTATGGCTACACCTTC.

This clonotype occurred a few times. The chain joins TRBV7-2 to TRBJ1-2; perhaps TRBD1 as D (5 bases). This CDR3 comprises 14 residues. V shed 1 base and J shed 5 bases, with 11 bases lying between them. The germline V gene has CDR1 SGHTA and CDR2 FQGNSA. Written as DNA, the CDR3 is TGTGCCAGCAGCTTAGGGCCTGGGGGTTATGGCTACACCTTC. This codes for CASSLGPGGYGYTF.

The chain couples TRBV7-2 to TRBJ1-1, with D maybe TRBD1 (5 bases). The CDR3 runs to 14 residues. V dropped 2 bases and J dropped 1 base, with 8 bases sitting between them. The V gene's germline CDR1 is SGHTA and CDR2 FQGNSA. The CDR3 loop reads CASSLFGGNTEAFF. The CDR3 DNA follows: TGTGCCAGCAGCTTATTTGGGGGGAACACTGAAGCTTTCTTT.

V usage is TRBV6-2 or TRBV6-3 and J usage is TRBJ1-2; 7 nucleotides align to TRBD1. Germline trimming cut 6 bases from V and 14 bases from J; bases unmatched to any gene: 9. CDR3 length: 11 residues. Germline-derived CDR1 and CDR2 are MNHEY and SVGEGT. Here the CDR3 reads CASSLRQGKTF. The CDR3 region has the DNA TGTGCCAGCAGCCTCCGACAGGGAAAGACCTTC.

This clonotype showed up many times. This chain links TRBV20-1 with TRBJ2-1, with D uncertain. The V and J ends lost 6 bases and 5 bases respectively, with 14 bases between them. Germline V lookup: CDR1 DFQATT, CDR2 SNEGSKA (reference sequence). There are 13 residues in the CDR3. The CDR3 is CSARAPTNNEQFF. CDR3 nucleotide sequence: TGCAGTGCCCGAGCGCCAACCAACAATGAGCAGTTCTTC.

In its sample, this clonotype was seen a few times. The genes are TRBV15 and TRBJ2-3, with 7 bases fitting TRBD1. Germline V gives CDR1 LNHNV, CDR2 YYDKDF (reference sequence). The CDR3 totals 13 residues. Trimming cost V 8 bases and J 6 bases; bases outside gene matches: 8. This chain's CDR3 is CATSTGSLDTQYF. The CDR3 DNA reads TGTGCCACCTCGACAGGGTCCCTGGATACGCAGTATTTT.

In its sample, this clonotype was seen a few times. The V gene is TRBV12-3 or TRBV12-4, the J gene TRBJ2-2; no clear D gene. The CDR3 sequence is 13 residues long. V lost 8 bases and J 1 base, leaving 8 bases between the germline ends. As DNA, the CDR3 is TGTGCCAGCTTCCAGGAGAACACCGGGGAGCTGTTTTTT. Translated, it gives CASFQENTGELFF.

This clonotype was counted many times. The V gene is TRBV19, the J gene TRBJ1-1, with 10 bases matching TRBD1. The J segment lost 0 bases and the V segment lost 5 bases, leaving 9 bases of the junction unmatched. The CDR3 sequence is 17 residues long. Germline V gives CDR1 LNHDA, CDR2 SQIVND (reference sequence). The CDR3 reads CASSRRDRGWMNTEAFF. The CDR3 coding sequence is TGTGCCAGTAGTCGGCGGGACAGGGGATGGATGAACACTGAAGCTTTCTTT.

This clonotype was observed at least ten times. CDR3 amino acids: CSARRDSGETQYF. CDR3 in DNA: TGCAGTGCTAGAAGGGACAGCGGTGAGACCCAGTACTTC. The chain is built from TRBV20-1 and TRBJ2-5, with 7 bases lining up with TRBD1. Losses at the gene ends were 2 bases for V and 5 bases for J; bases not matched to a gene: 5. Looked up from germline, CDR1 is DFQATT and CDR2 is SNEGSKA (reference sequence). The CDR3 length is 13 residues.